These 18 T cell receptor beta chains originate from one sample sequenced in a study of T cell repertoires in cytomegalovirus infection. Each CDR3 protein is one row after TCRdb ran MiXCR on the reads. This sample has about 360,000 distinct CDR3 sequences, with about a sixth found just once. The sequenced sample consisted of PBMCs. These receptors originate from a human donor in good health (CMV status not recorded). Some clones in this sample may be carry-over from other donors' samples.

In its sample, this clonotype was seen many times. V and J are TRBV7-8 and TRBJ1-1; no clear D gene. Trimming cost V 5 bases and J 3 bases, with 7 bases left between them. The germline V gene encodes CDR1 SGHVS and CDR2 FQNEAQ. The CDR3 is 12 residues long. This chain's CDR3 is CASSHSYTEAFF. In DNA, the CDR3 is TGTGCCAGCAGCCACTCGTACACTGAAGCTTTCTTT.

The table lists this clonotype with many counts. The rearrangement joins TRBV19 to TRBJ2-5; D unclear. Trimming removed 3 bases at V and 3 bases at J, with 8 bases between. Per the germline V gene, CDR1 is LNHDA and CDR2 is SQIVND (reference sequence). CDR3 size: 13 residues. The CDR3 DNA reads as TGTGCCAGTAGTATCACCGGTAAAGAGACCCAGTACTTC. Its translation: CASSITGKETQYF.

This sequence joins TRBV12-3 or TRBV12-4 and TRBJ2-7; 7 nucleotides line up with TRBD1. The CDR3 sequence is 13 residues long. V was clipped by 4 bases and J by 6 bases; unmatched bases: 6. The CDR3 sequence is CASSWGQFSEQYF. The CDR3 nucleotides read TGTGCCAGCAGTTGGGGACAGTTTAGCGAGCAGTACTTC.

This clonotype was recorded a few times. V gene TRBV6-5 combines with J gene TRBJ2-5; D is unresolved. The CDR3 totals 11 residues. CDR1 and CDR2 from the germline V gene are MNHEY and SVGAGI. V lost 7 bases and J lost 5, with 8 bases in between. CDR3 sequence (DNA): TGTGCCAGCACCCGTTCGGAGACCCAGTACTTC. Amino acid sequence: CASTRSETQYF.

Only a few counts were recorded for this clonotype. CDR3 bases: TGCAGCGTTGCCGATGGTCCTGAAGCTTTCTTT. Translated: CSVADGPEAFF. V usage is TRBV29-1 and J usage is TRBJ1-1; D remains ambiguous. This CDR3 comprises 11 residues. Trimming shortened V by 4 bases and J by 6 bases, and 9 bases separated the two germline ends. Per germline, CDR1 SQVTM and CDR2 ANQGSEA.

This clonotype was seen a handful of times. The chain employs TRBV10-3 and TRBJ1-6, with 7 bases lining up with TRBD1. CDR1 and CDR2 from the germline V gene are ENHRY and SYGVKD. V was pared by 5 bases and J by 5 bases, with 3 bases of the junction left unmatched. The length of the CDR3 is 14 residues. The CDR3 loop reads CAISSGTDNSPLHF. CDR3 DNA: TGTGCCATCAGTTCCGGGACAGATAATTCACCCCTCCACTTT.

The J gene is TRBJ1-2, the V gene TRBV12-3 or TRBV12-4; no definite D call. This CDR3 has 13 residues. V was cut by 1 base and J by 8 bases, with 11 bases left in between. CDR3 in amino acids: CASSLGRRGGYTF. Written as DNA, the CDR3 is TGTGCCAGCAGTTTAGGGAGACGGGGAGGCTACACCTTC.

The rearrangement links TRBV6-1 to TRBJ2-7, with TRBD1 identical over 8 bases. The CDR3 consists of 15 residues. Germline V gives CDR1 MNHNS, CDR2 SASEGT. J was trimmed by 5 bases and V by 5 bases; bases with no gene match: 11. The CDR3, as DNA: TGTGCCAGCAGTACCATCCGGGACAGGTTCGACGAGCAGTACTTC. This translates into CASSTIRDRFDEQYF.

The genes are TRBV19 and TRBJ2-1, with 13 bases identical to TRBD2. Per the germline V gene, CDR1 is LNHDA and CDR2 is SQIVND (reference sequence). The CDR3 sequence is 18 residues long. V lost 7 bases, J lost 10 bases, and 19 bases stayed unmatched. The CDR3 sequence: CASTRSKGLAGFEGEQFF. CDR3 in DNA: TGTGCCAGTACTAGATCTAAGGGACTAGCGGGATTCGAGGGGGAGCAGTTCTTC. The complete variable domain, with remaining parts taken from reference TRBV19 and TRBJ2-1, reads DGGITQSPKYLFRKEGQNVTLSCEQNLNHDAMYWYRQDPGQGLRLIYYSQIVNDFQKGDIAEGYSVSREKKESFPLTVTSAQKNPTAFYLCASTRSKGLAGFEGEQFFGPGTRLTVL.

A few counts support this clonotype. The rearrangement uses TRBV11-2 and TRBJ2-5; D gene ambiguous. Trimming took off 3 bases at V and 2 bases at J, with 7 bases between the two ends. Per germline, CDR1 SGHAT and CDR2 FQNNGV. This CDR3 contains 13 residues. The CDR3 protein is CASSFVYQETQYF. CDR3 nucleotides: TGTGCCAGCAGCTTCGTCTATCAAGAGACCCAGTACTTC. The variable domain in full, with the rest retrieved from reference TRBV11-2 and TRBJ2-5, is EAGVAQSPRYKIIEKRQSVAFWCNPISGHATLYWYQQILGQGPKLLIQFQNNGVVDDSQLPKDRFSAERLKGVDSTLKIQPAKLEDSAVYLCASSFVYQETQYFGPGTRLLVL.

This clonotype has only a few counts. The rearrangement links TRBV6-2 or TRBV6-3 to TRBJ2-5; TRBD2 aligns across 8 bases. Trimming removed 0 bases from V and 5 bases from J; junction bases left unmatched: 5. The CDR3 is 15 amino acids. Germline assignment: CDR1 MNHEY and CDR2 SVGEGT. The CDR3 nucleotides read TGTGCCAGCAGTTACTCGACGGGACTAGGGGAGACCCAGTACTTC. It yields the protein CASSYSTGLGETQYF.

The rearrangement uses TRBV6-2 or TRBV6-3 and TRBJ1-4; TRBD1 agrees at 8 bases. Trimming took 6 bases from V and 8 from J; bases not matched to a gene: 8. The CDR3 spans 14 residues. Germline V lookup: CDR1 MNHEY, CDR2 SVGEGT. DNA of the CDR3: TGTGCCAGCAGAAACCGGGACAGGAACGAAAAACTGTTTTTT. Amino acid sequence: CASRNRDRNEKLFF.

The J gene is TRBJ1-6, the V gene TRBV2, with no clear D. Trimming removed 8 bases from V and 0 bases from J, with 11 bases in between. Germline loops: CDR1 SNHLY, CDR2 FYNNEI. The CDR3 consists of 15 residues. CDR3: CASGSAISYNSPLHF. The DNA of the CDR3 is TGTGCCAGCGGGTCCGCAATCTCCTATAATTCACCCCTCCACTTT.

On this clonotype: Mismatch with germline at one junction end may stem from a read error. V gene TRBV11-2 combines with J gene TRBJ2-7; 11 bases line up with TRBD2. The CDR3 is made up of 14 amino acids. Germline lookup yields CDR1 SGHAT and CDR2 FQNNGV. The CDR3 loop reads CASSLDKLAGGPTF. The CDR3 nucleotides are TGTGCCAGCAGCTTAGATAAGCTAGCGGGAGGCCCGACCTTC.

In its sample, this clonotype was seen many times. The chain has TRBV7-8 and TRBJ2-5; 9 bases map to TRBD2. The CDR3 length is 20 residues. With V trimmed by 4 bases and J by 2 bases, 20 bases remained unmatched. Germline CDR1 and CDR2: SGHVS and FQNEAQ. CDR3 sequence (DNA): TGTGCCAGCAGCTCAATCCGGGACGCTCCTGCGGGAGGGGGACAAGAGACCCAGTACTTC. Translation: CASSSIRDAPAGGGQETQYF.

The chain employs TRBV10-3 and TRBJ2-1; D perhaps matches TRBD2 (6 bases). The V end lost 9 bases, the J end lost 10 bases, and 16 bases lay between the germline ends. Germline V gene lookup returns CDR1 ENHRY and CDR2 SYGVKD. CDR3 length: 12 residues. CDR3 sequence reads: CAMNSGSEEQFF. In DNA form, the CDR3 reads TGTGCCATGAATAGCGGTTCCGAGGAGCAGTTCTTC.

This clonotype was recorded a few times. The gene calls are TRBV6-5 and TRBJ1-5, with D tentatively TRBD1 (5 bases). CDR1 and CDR2 (germline): MNHEY, SVGAGI. V shed 6 bases and J shed 6 bases, with 18 bases lying between them. This CDR3 spans 15 amino acids. The CDR3 region has the DNA TGTGCCAGCAGCCGTGGGTCGGGGCGGGCTCAGCCCCAGCATTTT. Residues: CASSRGSGRAQPQHF.

The chain has TRBV29-1 and TRBJ2-7; no clear D gene. Germline lookup yields CDR1 SQVTM and CDR2 ANQGSEA. The CDR3 consists of 11 residues. Trimming stripped 6 bases from V and 4 bases from J, with 10 bases between. The CDR3 DNA reads TGCAGCGTGAGCCTCGGTTACGAGCAGTACTTC. Its protein is CSVSLGYEQYF.